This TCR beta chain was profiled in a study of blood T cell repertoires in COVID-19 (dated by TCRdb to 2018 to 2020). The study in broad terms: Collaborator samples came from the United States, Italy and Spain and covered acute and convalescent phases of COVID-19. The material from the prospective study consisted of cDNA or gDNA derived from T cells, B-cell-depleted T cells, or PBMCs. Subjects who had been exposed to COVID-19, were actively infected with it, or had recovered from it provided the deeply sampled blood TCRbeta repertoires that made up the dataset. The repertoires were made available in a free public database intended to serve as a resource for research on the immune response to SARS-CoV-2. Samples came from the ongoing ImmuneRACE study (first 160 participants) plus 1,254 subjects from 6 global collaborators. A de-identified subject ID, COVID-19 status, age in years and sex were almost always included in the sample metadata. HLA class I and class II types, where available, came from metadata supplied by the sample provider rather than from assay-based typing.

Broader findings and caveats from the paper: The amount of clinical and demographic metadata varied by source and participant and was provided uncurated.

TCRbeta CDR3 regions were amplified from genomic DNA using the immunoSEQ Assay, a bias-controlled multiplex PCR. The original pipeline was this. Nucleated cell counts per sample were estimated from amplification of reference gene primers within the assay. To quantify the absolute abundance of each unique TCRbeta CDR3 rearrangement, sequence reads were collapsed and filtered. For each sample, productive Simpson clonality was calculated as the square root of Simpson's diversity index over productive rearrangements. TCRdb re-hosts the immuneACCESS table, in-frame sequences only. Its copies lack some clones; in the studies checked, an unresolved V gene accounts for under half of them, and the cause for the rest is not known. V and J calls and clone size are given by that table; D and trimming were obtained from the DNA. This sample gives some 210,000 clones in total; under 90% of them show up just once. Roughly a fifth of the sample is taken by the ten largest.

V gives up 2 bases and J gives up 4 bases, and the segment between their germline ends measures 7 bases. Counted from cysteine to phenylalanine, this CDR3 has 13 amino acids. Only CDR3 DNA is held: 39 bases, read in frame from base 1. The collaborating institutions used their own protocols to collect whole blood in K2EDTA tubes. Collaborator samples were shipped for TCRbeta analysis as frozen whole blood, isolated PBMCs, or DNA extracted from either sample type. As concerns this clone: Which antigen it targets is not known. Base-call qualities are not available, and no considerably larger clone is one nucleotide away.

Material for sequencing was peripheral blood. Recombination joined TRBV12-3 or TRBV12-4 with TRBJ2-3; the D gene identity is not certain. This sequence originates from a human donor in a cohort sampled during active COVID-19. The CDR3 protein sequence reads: CASSLYIPDTQYF. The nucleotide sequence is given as TGTGCCAGCAGTTTATATATCCCAGATACGCAGTATTTT.